The 25 T cell receptor beta chains given below trace back to one sample, sequenced in a study of cytomegalovirus exposure and HLA in healthy donors. The PCR contained 60 Vbeta and 13 Jbeta primers. The data were produced by immunoSEQ multiplex PCR, yet TCRdb's version contains in-frame clones alone and is incomplete. Of 200,000 to 250,000 clones in the sample, 76% were seen once. The source material was PBMCs. The receptors stem from a man between 18 and 29 years old in good health and CMV-seronegative.

This sequence joins TRBV28 and TRBJ2-1; D unclear. This CDR3 has 13 residues. The germline CDR1 and CDR2 sequences are MDHEN and SYDVKM. The ends were cut back, 8 bases at V and 9 bases at J, with 17 bases in the middle. In DNA, the CDR3 is TGTGCCAGCTCGCCCCCCCGCCCAGGTGAGCAGTTCTTC. It encodes CASSPPRPGEQFF.

This chain connects TRBV5-4 to TRBJ1-1; possible D gene TRBD1, 5 bases. Germline V gives CDR1 SGHNT, CDR2 YYREEE (reference sequence). The CDR3 contains 15 residues. V lost 4 bases to trimming and J lost 1 base, with 14 bases between them. In nucleotides, the CDR3 is TGTGCCAGCAGCCCGGGGGGATCCTGGAACACTGAAGCTTTCTTT. This gives the protein CASSPGGSWNTEAFF. The full variable domain, with the rest looked up from reference TRBV5-4 and TRBJ1-1, is ETGVTQSPTHLIKTRGQQVTLRCSSQSGHNTVSWYQQALGQGPQFIFQYYREEENGRGNFPPRFSGLQFPNYSSELNVNALELDDSALYLCASSPGGSWNTEAFFGQGTRLTVV.

This clone has more than one count but fewer than ten. The CDR3 here is CASSVGQGTLLDTGELFF. CDR3 nucleotide sequence: TGTGCCAGCAGCGTTGGCCAGGGGACCCTTTTGGACACCGGGGAGCTGTTTTTT. The chain links TRBV9 to TRBJ2-2; tentative D call: TRBD1 (6 bases). Germline V gene data show CDR1 as SGDLS and CDR2 as YYNGEE. V lost 2 bases and J lost 3, with 20 bases in between. The CDR3 has 18 residues. Full variable domain (remainder filled in from reference TRBV9 and TRBJ2-2): DSGVTQTPKHLITATGQRVTLRCSPRSGDLSVYWYQQSLDQGLQFLIQYYNGEERAKGNILERFSAQQFPDLHSELNLSSLELGDSALYFCASSVGQGTLLDTGELFFGEGSRLTVL.

This clone was seen a single time. This chain uses TRBV29-1 with TRBJ2-2; the D is unclear. The germline gives CDR1 SQVTM, CDR2 ANQGSEA. This CDR3 comprises 11 residues. V gave up 7 bases and J gave up 7 bases, with 10 bases separating them. Written as DNA, the CDR3 is TGCAGCGCCGAGTGGTTCGGGGAGCTGTTTTTT. It translates to CSAEWFGELFF.

This clone was counted between two and nine times. J is TRBJ2-5 and V is TRBV10-3; D uncertain. Trimming pared 3 bases from V and 1 base from J, leaving 12 bases between. CDR3 length: 15 residues. Germline CDR1 is ENHRY and CDR2 is SYGVKD. The CDR3 protein is CAISDFAVSQETQYF. DNA of the CDR3: TGTGCCATCAGTGACTTTGCGGTTTCCCAAGAGACCCAGTACTTC.

The genes are TRBV5-8 and TRBJ2-3; D perhaps matches TRBD2 (5 bases). V was shortened by 3 bases and J by 1 base, with 15 bases between the two germline ends. The CDR3 is 16 residues long. Germline assignment: CDR1 SGHTS and CDR2 YDEGEE. Written as DNA, the CDR3 is TGTGCCAGCAGCTCCCTCGGGATATCCCGCACAGATACGCAGTATTTT. Amino acids: CASSSLGISRTDTQYF.

This chain links TRBV30 with TRBJ2-1; 10 bases fit TRBD2. With 0 bases clipped from V and 6 bases from J, the junction kept 5 bases outside the gene matches. The CDR3 is 15 amino acids. Germline CDR1 reads GTSNPN; CDR2 reads SVGIG (reference sequence). For the CDR3, the DNA is TGTGCCTGGAGTGTACGTGGACTAGCGGCCAATGAGCAGTTCTTC. This encodes CAWSVRGLAANEQFF.

The rearrangement uses TRBV19 and TRBJ1-1; no clear D gene. The V end was cut by 3 bases, the J end by 1 base, with 9 bases between. Germline V gene sequence: CDR1 LNHDA, CDR2 SQIVND (reference sequence). The CDR3 runs to 14 residues. The DNA for the CDR3 is TGTGCCAGTAGTATCCGAGTCGGGAACACTGAAGCTTTCTTT. It translates to CASSIRVGNTEAFF. The full variable domain, completed using reference TRBV19 and TRBJ1-1, is DGGITQSPKYLFRKEGQNVTLSCEQNLNHDAMYWYRQDPGQGLRLIYYSQIVNDFQKGDIAEGYSVSREKKESFPLTVTSAQKNPTAFYLCASSIRVGNTEAFFGQGTRLTVV.

The chain is built from TRBV5-4 and TRBJ1-5, with 10 positions matching TRBD1. Per germline, CDR1 SGHNT and CDR2 YYREEE (reference sequence). This CDR3 is built from 15 residues. After removal of 3 bases from V and 6 bases from J, the junction contained 6 bases not matched to a gene. The CDR3 loop is CASSSSRDRGQPQHF. DNA for the CDR3: TGTGCCAGCAGCTCCTCTAGGGACAGGGGTCAGCCCCAGCATTTT.

The chain carries TRBV5-1 and TRBJ2-2, with D tentatively TRBD1 (7 bases). Trimming left V 4 bases short and J 0 bases short, with 28 bases between. This CDR3 region has 21 residues. Germline CDR1 is SGHRS and CDR2 is YFSETQ. The CDR3 nucleotides read TGCGCCAGCAGCCGGGACCCCCCTAACAGGGGACTCATCGCGAACACCGGGGAGCTGTTTTTT. This encodes CASSRDPPNRGLIANTGELFF.

Regarding this clone: One end of the junction does not line up with germline, which may come from a read error. This rearrangement joins TRBV7-9 to TRBJ2-7; TRBD1 is a possible D gene (5 bases). The CDR3 length is 13 residues. CDR1 is SEHNR and CDR2 is FQNEAQ in the germline V gene (reference sequence). Written as DNA, the CDR3 is TGTTCCAGCAGTGGGGCCCAGGCCTACGAGCAGTACTTC. It translates to CSSSGAQAYEQYF.

The chain uses TRBV2 and TRBJ2-5, with D perhaps TRBD1 (7 bases). V lost 6 bases to trimming and J lost 4 bases, with 15 bases between them. Per the germline V gene, CDR1 is SNHLY and CDR2 is FYNNEI. The CDR3 extends over 14 amino acids. CDR3 region: CASREGAGRETQYF. In nucleotides, the CDR3 is TGTGCCAGCAGGGAGGGGGCAGGGCGAGAGACCCAGTACTTC.

J is TRBJ1-5 and V is TRBV6-5; no clear D. The V gene's germline CDR1 is MNHEY and CDR2 SVGAGI. This CDR3 is 13 amino acids long. V was pared by 6 bases and J by 0 bases, with 6 bases between. The CDR3 sequence is CASRAFSNQPQHF. The DNA of the CDR3 is TGTGCCAGCAGGGCCTTTAGCAATCAGCCCCAGCATTTT.

This clone was recorded only once. The gene calls are TRBV5-1 and TRBJ2-6; 16 bases map to TRBD2. The germline CDR1 and CDR2 sequences are SGHRS and YFSETQ. The CDR3 loop spans 19 amino acids. Trimming at V came to 3 bases and at J to 3 bases, leaving 6 bases not matched to a gene. The CDR3 DNA sequence: TGCGCCAGCAGCTCGGGGACTAGCGGGAGGGCCGTTGGGGCCAACGTCCTGACTTTC. This codes for CASSSGTSGRAVGANVLTF. Looking up the rest from reference TRBV5-1 and TRBJ2-6 gives the full variable domain: KAGVTQTPRYLIKTRGQQVTLSCSPISGHRSVSWYQQTPGQGLQFLFEYFSETQRNKGNFPGRFSGRQFSNSRSEMNVSTLELGDSALYLCASSSGTSGRAVGANVLTFGAGSRLTVL.

The chain carries TRBV19 and TRBJ2-1, with no clear D. The CDR3 has 16 amino acids. Trimming cost V 4 bases and J 4 bases, with 17 bases left between them. The germline gives CDR1 LNHDA, CDR2 SQIVND (reference sequence). CDR3 loop: CASSTKVASAYNEQFF. CDR3 DNA: TGTGCCAGTAGTACCAAGGTAGCTTCTGCGTACAATGAGCAGTTCTTC.

This clone was picked up one time. This chain joins TRBV6-6 and TRBJ2-7; tentative D call: TRBD1 (7 bases). Trimming took off 7 bases at V and 5 bases at J, with 18 bases between the two ends. In germline, CDR1 is MNHNY, CDR2 SVGAGI (reference sequence). CDR3 length equals 14 residues. CDR3: CASTIGGGIHEQYF. The CDR3 coding sequence is TGTGCCAGCACGATAGGGGGCGGGATCCACGAGCAGTACTTC.

The chain has TRBV27 and TRBJ1-5; 7 bases are shared with TRBD1. Per the germline V gene, CDR1 is MNHEY and CDR2 is SMNVEV (reference sequence). V lost 9 bases, J lost 5 bases, and 7 bases stayed unmatched. This CDR3 is 13 amino acids long. CDR3 sequence reads: CASSRQGDQPQHF. In DNA form, the CDR3 reads TGTGCCAGTTCAAGACAGGGTGATCAGCCCCAGCATTTT.

The chain carries TRBV9 and TRBJ1-5, with a possible D match to TRBD1 (5 bases). The CDR3 length is 15 residues. In germline, CDR1 is SGDLS, CDR2 YYNGEE. Trimming left V 2 bases short and J 0 bases short, with 9 bases between. The CDR3 DNA is TGTGCCAGCAGCGTGGGGGGGAATAGCAATCAGCCCCAGCATTTT. It translates to CASSVGGNSNQPQHF. Using reference TRBV9 and TRBJ1-5 for the parts outside the CDR3, the full variable domain is DSGVTQTPKHLITATGQRVTLRCSPRSGDLSVYWYQQSLDQGLQFLIQYYNGEERAKGNILERFSAQQFPDLHSELNLSSLELGDSALYFCASSVGGNSNQPQHFGDGTRLSIL.

This clone was observed once. This chain uses TRBV5-6 with TRBJ2-5; possible D gene TRBD2, 7 bases. The tail of the sequence fits TRBJ2-7 better, so the J call may be wrong. CDR1 and CDR2 (germline): SGHDT, YYEEEE. CDR3 length: 16 amino acids. The CDR3 protein is CASSLRGGASRYEQYF. CDR3 DNA sequence: TGTGCCAGCAGCTTGCGCGGGGGCGCGAGTCGGTACGAGCAGTACTTC.

The chain combines TRBV7-3 with TRBJ1-1, with D possibly TRBD1 on 5 matching bases. Trimming pared 2 bases from V and 0 bases from J, leaving 13 bases between. The germline CDR1 and CDR2 sequences are SGHTA and FQGTGA. CDR3 length: 16 amino acids. CDR3 sequence reads: CASSLWGDFMNTEAFF. In nucleotides, the CDR3 is TGTGCCAGCAGCTTATGGGGGGACTTTATGAACACTGAAGCTTTCTTT.

In this sample, this clone turned up a few times. The gene calls are TRBV9 and TRBJ1-5, with a tentative D call TRBD1 (5 bases). The CDR3 totals 15 residues. V lost 0 bases and J lost 2, with 9 bases in between. CDR1 SGDLS and CDR2 YYNGEE come from the germline V gene. The CDR3 DNA reads as TGTGCCAGCAGCGTAGAAGGGGCCCGCAATCAGCCCCAGCATTTT. Protein sequence: CASSVEGARNQPQHF.

The rearrangement joins TRBV27 to TRBJ2-1, with TRBD2 matching over 8 bases. This CDR3 contains 17 residues. Trimming took 5 bases from V and 0 from J; bases not matched to a gene: 9. CDR1 is MNHEY, CDR2 SMNVEV, per germline (reference sequence). In DNA, the CDR3 is TGTGCCAGCAGTACGGTTTCCGGGACTAGCTCCTACAATGAGCAGTTCTTC. Encoded protein: CASSTVSGTSSYNEQFF.

V usage is TRBV5-1 and J usage is TRBJ1-1; D may be TRBD1 (6 bases). V dropped 4 bases and J dropped 0 bases, with 13 bases sitting between them. The CDR3 totals 15 residues. Germline V gene lookup returns CDR1 SGHRS and CDR2 YFSETQ. CDR3 sequence reads: CASSPRGGVNTEAFF. For the CDR3, the DNA is TGCGCCAGCAGCCCAAGGGGGGGGGTGAACACTGAAGCTTTCTTT.

In its sample, this clone was seen a few times. This chain links TRBV2 with TRBJ2-4, with TRBD2 identical over 8 bases. V lost 2 bases and J lost 0; bases outside the gene matches: 0. The CDR3 sequence is 15 residues long. Germline CDR1 is SNHLY and CDR2 is FYNNEI. The CDR3 nucleotides are TGTGCCAGCAGTGAACTAGCGGGAGCCAAAAACATTCAGTACTTC. Protein sequence: CASSELAGAKNIQYF.

Concerning this clone: The junction does not match germline at one end; this may be a read error. The V and J genes are TRBV7-9 and TRBJ1-1; no clear D. Germline V gene lookup returns CDR1 SEHNR and CDR2 FQNEAQ (reference sequence). This CDR3 comprises 11 residues. The CDR3 DNA is TGTTCCAGCAGCCGGAACACTGAAGCTTTCTTT. Translation: CSSSRNTEAFF.